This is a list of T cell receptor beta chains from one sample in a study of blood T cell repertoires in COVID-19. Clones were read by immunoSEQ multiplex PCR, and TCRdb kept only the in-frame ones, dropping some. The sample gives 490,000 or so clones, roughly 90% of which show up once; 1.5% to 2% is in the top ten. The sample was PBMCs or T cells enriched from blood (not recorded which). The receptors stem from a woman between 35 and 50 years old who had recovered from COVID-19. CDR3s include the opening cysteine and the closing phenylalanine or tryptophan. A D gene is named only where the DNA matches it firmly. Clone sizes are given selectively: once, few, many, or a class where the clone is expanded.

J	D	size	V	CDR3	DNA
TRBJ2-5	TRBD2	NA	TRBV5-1	CASSLISGGETQYF	TGCGCCAGCAGCTTGATCAGCGGGGGGGAGACCCAGTACTTC
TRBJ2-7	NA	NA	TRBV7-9	CASSFTSYYEQYF	TGTGCCAGCAGCTTCACATCTTACTACGAGCAGTACTTC
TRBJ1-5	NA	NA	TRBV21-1	CASSLTGGSVNQPQHF	TGTGCCAGCAGCCTTACAGGGGGGTCGGTCAATCAGCCCCAGCATTTT
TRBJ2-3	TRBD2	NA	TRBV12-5	CASGLGRDYTDTQYF	TGTGCTAGTGGTTTGGGGCGGGACTACACAGATACGCAGTATTTT
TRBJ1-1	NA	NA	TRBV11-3	CASSLDRRGAFF	TGTGCCAGCAGCTTAGATCGCCGGGGGGCTTTCTTT
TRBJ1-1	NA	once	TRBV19	CASSFTLRGQNTEAFF	TGTGCCAGTAGTTTCACCCTCAGGGGTCAGAACACTGAAGCTTTCTTT
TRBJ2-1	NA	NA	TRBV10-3	CATTRGSQGYDEQFF	TGTGCCACCACCAGAGGTAGTCAGGGGTACGATGAGCAGTTCTTC
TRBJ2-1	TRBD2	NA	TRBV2	CASSGGTRYNEQFF	TGTGCCAGCAGCGGGGGGACGAGATACAATGAGCAGTTCTTC
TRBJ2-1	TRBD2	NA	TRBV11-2	CASSFAGTRSLYNEQFF	TGTGCCAGCAGCTTCGCCGGGACTAGAAGCTTATACAATGAGCAGTTCTTC
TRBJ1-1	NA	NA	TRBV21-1	CASSKVKTGKALDTEAFF	TGTGCCAGCAGCAAAGTAAAGACAGGGAAAGCCTTGGACACTGAAGCTTTCTTT
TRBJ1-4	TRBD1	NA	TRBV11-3	CASSPRQGNATNEKLFF	TGTGCCAGCAGCCCGAGACAGGGGAACGCAACTAATGAAAAACTGTTTTTT
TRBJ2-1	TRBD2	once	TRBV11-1	CASSFSSGPYNEQFF	TGTGCCAGCAGCTTTTCTAGCGGGCCCTACAATGAGCAGTTCTTC
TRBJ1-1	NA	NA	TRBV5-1	CASSLGQTGMNTEAFF	TGCGCCAGCAGCTTGGGGCAGACTGGCATGAACACTGAAGCTTTCTTT
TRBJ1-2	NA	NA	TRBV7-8	CASSLGRGGYGYTF	TGTGCCAGCAGCTTGGGGAGGGGTGGCTATGGCTACACCTTC
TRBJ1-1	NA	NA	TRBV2	CASIPRLASEAFF	TGTGCCAGCATTCCGCGGTTGGCTTCTGAAGCTTTCTTT
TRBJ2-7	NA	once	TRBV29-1	CSVRSGYEQYF	TGCAGCGTTCGGTCGGGCTACGAGCAGTACTTC
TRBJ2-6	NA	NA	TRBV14	CASSQFGGTGANVLTF	TGTGCCAGCAGCCAGTTCGGGGGAACTGGGGCCAACGTCCTGACTTTC
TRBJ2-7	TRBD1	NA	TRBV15	CATSGQTGNEQYF	TGTGCCACCAGCGGGCAGACAGGGAACGAGCAGTACTTC
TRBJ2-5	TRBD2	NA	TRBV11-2	CASSPTSLGGETQYF	TGTGCCAGCAGTCCGACCTCTCTGGGGGGGGAGACCCAGTACTTC
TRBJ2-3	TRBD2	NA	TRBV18	CASSPIAGVTDTQYF	TGTGCCAGCTCACCAATAGCGGGAGTAACAGATACGCAGTATTTT
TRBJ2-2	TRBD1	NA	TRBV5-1	CASSSVPRGPANTGELFF	TGCGCCAGCAGCTCTGTCCCCAGGGGGCCCGCGAACACCGGGGAGCTGTTTTTT
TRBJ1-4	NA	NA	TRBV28	CASSNRGSTYNEKLFF	TGTGCCAGCTCAAACCGGGGGTCCACTTATAATGAAAAACTGTTTTTT
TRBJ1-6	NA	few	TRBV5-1	CASSLNQVVGSPLHF	TGCGCCAGCAGCTTGAACCAGGTGGTAGGTTCACCCCTCCACTTT
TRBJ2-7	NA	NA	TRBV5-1	CASSLVADSYEQYF	TGCGCCAGCAGCTTGGTTGCGGACTCCTACGAGCAGTACTTC
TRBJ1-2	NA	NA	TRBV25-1	CASSEWQGRGSTF	TGTGCCAGCAGTGAATGGCAGGGGAGGGGAAGCACCTTC
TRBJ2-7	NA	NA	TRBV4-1	CASSQAGDLSYEQYF	TGCGCCAGCAGCCAAGCAGGGGACCTTTCCTACGAGCAGTACTTC
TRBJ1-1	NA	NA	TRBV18	CASSREGVPNTEAFF	TGTGCCAGCTCACGCGAAGGGGTTCCGAACACTGAAGCTTTCTTT
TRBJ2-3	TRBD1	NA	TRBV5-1	CASTFLGQGATDTQYF	TGCGCCAGCACCTTCTTGGGACAGGGGGCAACAGATACGCAGTATTTT
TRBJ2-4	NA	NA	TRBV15	CATSGQRTIQYF	TGTGCCACCAGCGGACAAAGAACCATTCAGTACTTC
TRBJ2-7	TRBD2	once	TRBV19	CASRQQTLAGVWEQYF	TGTGCCAGTAGGCAACAGACACTAGCGGGAGTTTGGGAGCAGTACTTC
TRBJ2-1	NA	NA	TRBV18	CASSPLGDLYNEQFF	TGTGCCAGCTCACCACTAGGGGACTTATACAATGAGCAGTTCTTC
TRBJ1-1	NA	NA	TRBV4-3	CASSQGYWGGGNTEAFF	TGCGCCAGCAGCCAGGGGTATTGGGGAGGGGGGAACACTGAAGCTTTCTTT
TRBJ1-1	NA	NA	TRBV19	CASSIRTAHTEAFF	TGTGCCAGTAGTATCAGGACAGCCCATACTGAAGCTTTCTTT
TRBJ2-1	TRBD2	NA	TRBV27	CASSLFSTSGYNEQFF	TGTGCCAGCAGTTTATTTTCGACTAGCGGCTACAATGAGCAGTTCTTC
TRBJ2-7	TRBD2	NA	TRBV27	CASSFRGLAENYEQYF	TGTGCCAGCAGTTTCCGTGGACTAGCGGAGAACTACGAGCAGTACTTC
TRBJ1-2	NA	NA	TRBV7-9	CASSHDGSSTNGYTF	TGTGCCAGCAGCCACGACGGGTCCTCAACAAATGGCTACACCTTC
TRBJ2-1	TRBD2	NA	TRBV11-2	CASSFRLAGPRTYNEQFF	TGTGCCAGCAGCTTCAGACTAGCGGGACCGCGGACCTACAATGAGCAGTTCTTC
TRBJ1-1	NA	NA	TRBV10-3	CAIRGSGGNTEAFF	TGTGCCATCAGGGGGAGCGGAGGGAACACTGAAGCTTTCTTT
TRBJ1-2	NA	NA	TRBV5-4	CASSLSTGENYGYTF	TGTGCCAGCAGCTTGTCGACAGGAGAGAACTATGGCTACACCTTC
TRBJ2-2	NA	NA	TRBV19	CASTTWSTGELFF	TGTGCCAGTACTACGTGGAGCACCGGGGAGCTGTTTTTT
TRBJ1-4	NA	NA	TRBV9	CASSVFGGSTNEKLFF	TGTGCCAGCAGCGTATTTGGAGGTTCGACTAATGAAAAACTGTTTTTT
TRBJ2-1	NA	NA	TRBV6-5	CASRGTGPEQFF	TGTGCCAGCAGGGGAACAGGGCCTGAGCAGTTCTTC
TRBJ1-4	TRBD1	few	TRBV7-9	CASSSGQSNEKLFF	TGTGCCAGCAGCTCGGGACAGTCGAATGAAAAACTGTTTTTT
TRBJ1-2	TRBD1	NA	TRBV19	CASSSRTGNGYTF	TGTGCCAGTAGTAGCAGGACAGGGAATGGCTACACCTTC
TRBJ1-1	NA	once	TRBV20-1	CSASGDLNTEAFF	TGCAGTGCTAGTGGCGACTTGAACACTGAAGCTTTCTTT
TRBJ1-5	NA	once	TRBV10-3	CAISEARDSNQPQHF	TGTGCCATCAGTGAGGCCAGGGATAGCAATCAGCCCCAGCATTTT
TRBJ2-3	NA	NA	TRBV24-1	CATSDLGLSDTQYF	TGTGCCACCAGTGACCTAGGACTATCGGATACGCAGTATTTT
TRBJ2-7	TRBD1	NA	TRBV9	CASSLGGQGAMYF	TGTGCCAGCAGCCTCGGAGGGCAGGGGGCCATGTACTTC
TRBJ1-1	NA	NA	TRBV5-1	CASSLGGNTEAFF	TGCGCCAGCAGCTTGGGCGGGAACACTGAAGCTTTCTTT
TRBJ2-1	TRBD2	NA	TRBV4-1	CASSPEGGFQSYNEQFF	TGCGCCAGCAGCCCGGAGGGAGGGTTCCAGTCCTACAATGAGCAGTTCTTC
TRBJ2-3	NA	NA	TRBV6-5	CASSLQTGATDTQYF	TGTGCCAGCAGTCTCCAGACAGGAGCTACAGATACGCAGTATTTT
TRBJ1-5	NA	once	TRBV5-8	CASRNNRQRWGNQPQHF	TGTGCCAGCAGAAATAACAGACAGCGTTGGGGCAATCAGCCCCAGCATTTT
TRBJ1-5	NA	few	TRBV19	CASSIGGRGRSNQPQHF	TGTGCCAGTAGTATAGGGGGCAGGGGTCGGAGCAATCAGCCCCAGCATTTT
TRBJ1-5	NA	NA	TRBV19	CASSTILGGLNQPQHF	TGTGCCAGTAGTACCATCCTGGGGGGTCTCAATCAGCCCCAGCATTTT
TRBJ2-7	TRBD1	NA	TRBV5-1	CASAPVRGQVYEQYF	TGCGCCAGCGCACCCGTCCGGGGACAGGTCTACGAGCAGTACTTC
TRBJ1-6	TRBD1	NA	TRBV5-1	CASSLEFYRGNSPLHF	TGCGCCAGCAGCTTGGAATTCTACAGGGGAAATTCACCCCTCCACTTT